Shown below are 22 T cell receptor beta chains from a single sample sequenced in a study of blood T cell repertoires in COVID-19. Data came from immunoSEQ multiplex PCR; TCRdb stores just in-frame clones and leaves some out. This table holds under 50,000 clones, more than 90% found once. The sequenced sample consisted of peripheral blood. These TCRs come from a man between 70 and 80 years old with active COVID-19.

The J gene is TRBJ2-5, the V gene TRBV4-1, with TRBD2 identical over 11 bases. The V gene's germline CDR1 is MGHRA and CDR2 YSYEKL. The J segment lost 3 bases and the V segment lost 4 bases, leaving 10 bases of the junction unmatched. The CDR3 extends over 17 amino acids. CDR3 nucleotide sequence: TGCGCCAGCAGCCGAACGGCTAGCGGGAGGACCGAAGAGACCCAGTACTTC. Protein product: CASSRTASGRTEETQYF.

The rearrangement joins TRBV13 to TRBJ2-5, with 7 bases fitting TRBD2. The V gene end was trimmed by 6 bases and the J gene end by 2 bases; junction bases not matched to a gene: 9. Germline V gives CDR1 PRHDT, CDR2 FYEKMQ (reference sequence). The length of the CDR3 is 15 residues. CDR3: CASRPSGGSQETQYF. The CDR3 DNA is TGTGCCAGCAGACCGTCCGGGGGGTCACAAGAGACCCAGTACTTC.

This clone showed up just once. The V call is TRBV9, the J call TRBJ2-1; TRBD2 matches 9 bases. With 0 bases clipped from V and 4 bases from J, the junction kept 2 bases outside the gene matches. This CDR3 contains 15 residues. CDR1 is SGDLS, CDR2 YYNGEE, per germline. The DNA for the CDR3 is TGTGCCAGCAGCGTAGGAAGCGGGAGGTACAATGAGCAGTTCTTC. Protein sequence: CASSVGSGRYNEQFF.

The chain joins TRBV19 to TRBJ1-1, with D maybe TRBD1 (6 bases). The germline V and J ends were trimmed by 4 bases and 3 bases, with 12 bases remaining between them. CDR1 and CDR2 from the germline V gene are LNHDA and SQIVND (reference sequence). The CDR3 is 14 residues long. CDR3 protein: CASSTRTADTEAFF. For the CDR3, the DNA is TGTGCCAGTAGTACCCGGACAGCGGACACTGAAGCTTTCTTT.

The CDR3, as DNA: TGTGCCAGTAAACGGTTCGGGGACTATGGCTACACCTTC. Amino acids: CASKRFGDYGYTF. The chain links TRBV19 to TRBJ1-2; D is undetermined. From germline, CDR1 is LNHDA and CDR2 SQIVND (reference sequence). This CDR3 region has 13 residues. With 7 bases removed from V and 3 bases from J, the gap between germline ends came to 12 bases.

V is TRBV11-3 and J is TRBJ2-7; 8 bases match TRBD1. There are 12 residues in the CDR3. Germline V gene data show CDR1 as SGHNT and CDR2 as YENEEA. The ends lost 5 bases at V and 6 bases at J; junction bases unmatched: 3. The CDR3 is CASSLDRGEQYF. CDR3 nucleotides: TGTGCCAGCAGCCTTGACAGGGGCGAGCAGTACTTC.

V usage is TRBV21-1 and J usage is TRBJ2-7; TRBD1 is the table's D call, not checked against the DNA. TRBV21-1 is an annotated pseudogene. The length of the CDR3 is 19 residues. The CDR3 loop is CASSSLGGQGAFWGDEQYF. CDR3 coding DNA: TGTGCCAGCAGCTCCCTAGGGGGACAGGGGGCGTTCTGGGGAGACGAGCAGTACTTC.

The V gene is TRBV9, the J gene TRBJ2-1; 8 nucleotides line up with TRBD2. This CDR3 has 15 residues. CDR1 SGDLS and CDR2 YYNGEE come from the germline V gene. With V trimmed by 7 bases and J by 0 bases, 6 bases remained unmatched. CDR3 DNA sequence: TGTGCCAGCGGCCTAACTAGCGGCTCCTACAATGAGCAGTTCTTC. Protein product: CASGLTSGSYNEQFF.

The chain is built from TRBV7-3 and TRBJ2-3; D may be TRBD2 (5 bases). There are 14 residues in the CDR3. V was clipped by 5 bases and J by 3 bases, with 12 bases between them. Germline loops: CDR1 SGHTA, CDR2 FQGTGA. The CDR3 sequence: CASSRGLATDTQYF. CDR3 nucleotides: TGTGCCAGCAGCCGGGGATTGGCAACAGATACGCAGTATTTT.

In its sample, this clone was seen a few times. The chain has TRBV2 and TRBJ1-4; 9 positions match TRBD1. Trimming removed 7 bases from V and 6 bases from J; junction bases left unmatched: 6. CDR3 size: 14 residues. Germline CDR1 SNHLY, CDR2 FYNNEI. The CDR3: CASKAGTGYEKLFF. The DNA for the CDR3 is TGTGCCAGCAAGGCGGGGACAGGGTATGAAAAACTGTTTTTT. Variable domain in full (rest from reference TRBV2 and TRBJ1-4): EPEVTQTPSHQVTQMGQEVILRCVPISNHLYFYWYRQILGQKVEFLVSFYNNEISEKSEIFDDQFSVERPDGSNFTLKIRSTKLEDSAMYFCASKAGTGYEKLFFGSGTQLSVL.

The rearrangement links TRBV5-1 to TRBJ1-1; perhaps TRBD1 as D (5 bases). The V gene lost 1 base and the J gene lost 5 bases, with 18 bases spanning the gap. This CDR3 spans 16 amino acids. Germline CDR1 reads SGHRS; CDR2 reads YFSETQ. In DNA, the CDR3 is TGCGCCAGCAGCTTGATTGCGGGGCTTATTTCTACTGAAGCTTTCTTT. It encodes CASSLIAGLISTEAFF. Based on the CDR3 plus reference TRBV5-1 and TRBJ1-1, the full variable domain is KAGVTQTPRYLIKTRGQQVTLSCSPISGHRSVSWYQQTPGQGLQFLFEYFSETQRNKGNFPGRFSGRQFSNSRSEMNVSTLELGDSALYLCASSLIAGLISTEAFFGQGTRLTVV.

In DNA form, the CDR3 reads TGTGCCAGCAGCCCCAGGGGGACTAGCATCTACGAGCAGTACTTC. Its protein is CASSPRGTSIYEQYF. The gene calls are TRBV27 and TRBJ2-7; 9 nucleotides line up with TRBD2. The ends lost 6 bases at V and 3 bases at J; junction bases unmatched: 9. Per germline, CDR1 MNHEY and CDR2 SMNVEV (reference sequence). CDR3 length equals 15 residues.

The genes are TRBV28 and TRBJ2-5; TRBD1 matches at 7 bases. CDR3 length equals 13 residues. Trimming removed 4 bases from V and 5 bases from J; junction bases left unmatched: 4. Per germline, CDR1 MDHEN and CDR2 SYDVKM. The chain's CDR3 is CASSSGQFETQYF. The CDR3 DNA reads TGTGCCAGCAGTTCGGGACAGTTTGAGACCCAGTACTTC.

The CDR3 nucleotides read TGTGCCACCAGTGAGGCGGGACTAGCGGGGGCCCTCACAGATACGCAGTATTTT. Protein: CATSEAGLAGALTDTQYF. The rearrangement links TRBV24-1 to TRBJ2-3, with TRBD2 identical over 14 bases. There are 18 residues in the CDR3. Germline CDR1 reads KGHDR; CDR2 reads SFDVKD. V lost 4 bases to trimming and J lost 2 bases; unmatched junction nucleotides: 7.

This sequence joins TRBV7-9 and TRBJ1-3, with D possibly being TRBD1 (5 bases). Deletions cut 1 base from V and 0 bases from J, with 10 bases between. Germline CDR1 reads SEHNR; CDR2 reads FQNEAQ (reference sequence). The CDR3 totals 16 residues. The CDR3 DNA reads TGTGCCAGCAGCTTAGGACAGCCGAACTCTGGAAACACCATATATTTT. Translated: CASSLGQPNSGNTIYF.

The rearrangement links TRBV19 to TRBJ1-1; no clear D. The CDR3 length is 14 residues. V lost 6 bases to trimming and J lost 0 bases, with 11 bases between them. Germline V CDR1 and CDR2: LNHDA, SQIVND (reference sequence). The CDR3 region has the DNA TGTGCCAGTAGAAGAGGAGTGATGAACACTGAAGCTTTCTTT. It yields the protein CASRRGVMNTEAFF.

V and J are TRBV2 and TRBJ1-1; D call uncertain. In germline, CDR1 is SNHLY, CDR2 FYNNEI. The CDR3 loop spans 14 amino acids. Trimming removed 4 bases from V and 1 base from J, with 10 bases in between. For the CDR3, the DNA is TGTGCCAGCAGTGTACTCCGGGAGAACACTGAAGCTTTCTTT. Translation: CASSVLRENTEAFF.

This clone showed up just a few times. The chain links TRBV6-1 to TRBJ1-5, with D perhaps matching TRBD1 (5 bases). V lost 6 bases, J lost 0 bases, and 21 bases lay in between. The germline V gene has CDR1 MNHNS and CDR2 SASEGT. The CDR3 sequence is 18 residues long. The CDR3 loop reads CASSETGLSPYSNQPQHF. DNA of the CDR3: TGTGCCAGCAGCGAAACAGGCCTTTCTCCCTATAGCAATCAGCCCCAGCATTTT.

This clone was recorded once. The chain has TRBV5-8 and TRBJ1-3; D not resolved. CDR3 length equals 14 residues. The germline CDR1 and CDR2 sequences are SGHTS and YDEGEE. Trimming pared 1 base from V and 11 bases from J, leaving 16 bases between. The CDR3, as DNA: TGTGCCAGCAGCTTGTTGTCCGGGCGGAGGGCCATATATTTT. The encoded protein is CASSLLSGRRAIYF.

The V call is TRBV7-3, the J call TRBJ2-7; TRBD2 matches at 9 bases. CDR3 length: 14 residues. Trimming cost V 2 bases and J 5 bases; bases outside gene matches: 4. Germline assignment: CDR1 SGHTA and CDR2 FQGTGA. The CDR3: CASSLAGGPHEQYF. For the CDR3, the DNA is TGTGCCAGCAGCTTAGCGGGAGGGCCCCACGAGCAGTACTTC.

The gene calls are TRBV2 and TRBJ1-4, with D uncertain. CDR3 length equals 15 residues. CDR1 SNHLY and CDR2 FYNNEI come from the germline V gene. V was pared by 6 bases and J by 4 bases, with 15 bases between. The CDR3 region is CASRESQRLNEKLFF. CDR3 DNA sequence: TGTGCCAGCAGAGAATCCCAGCGCCTTAATGAAAAACTGTTTTTT.

The chain combines TRBV7-2 with TRBJ2-4, with D perhaps matching TRBD1 (6 bases). The CDR3 runs to 17 residues. Trimming left V 1 base short and J 7 bases short, with 20 bases between. CDR1 is SGHTA and CDR2 is FQGNSA in the germline V gene. In DNA form, the CDR3 reads TGTGCCAGCAGCTTAGACTGGGGCAGGGGCCAAAGGAACATTCAGTACTTC. Amino acid sequence: CASSLDWGRGQRNIQYF.